This T cell receptor (beta chain) appears in the sequencing data of a study of blood T cells in healthy people across ages. This CDR3 is 11 amino acids long. The V segment lost 4 bases and the J segment 13 bases; nucleotides outside the gene matches: 4. Germline V CDR1 and CDR2: SGHRS, YFSETQ. The use of a sample-barcoded 5' primer and a J-beta primer mix characterized a second PCR of roughly 6 to 11 cycles. TCRdb fed the 5' RACE reads into MiXCR, producing one record per CDR3 protein. The sample has 1,500,000 or so distinct CDR3 sequences; 59% are singletons. V gene TRBV5-1 combines with J gene TRBJ2-1; 8 positions match TRBD2. The receptor comes from a man younger than 35 in good health. The sample comprised blood. CDR3 nucleotide sequence: TGCGCCAGCAGCGGGGGGACTAGTCAGTTCTTC. This gives the protein CASSGGTSQFF.